Presented here are 24 T cell receptor beta chains from one specimen sequenced in a study of cytomegalovirus exposure and HLA in healthy donors. The data were produced by immunoSEQ multiplex PCR, yet TCRdb's version contains in-frame clones alone and is incomplete. The sample consists of 150,000 to 180,000 clones, 75% to 90% of them appearing once. The sequenced sample was PBMCs. All receptors come from a man younger than 35 in good health and CMV-seropositive.

The chain recombines TRBV19 with TRBJ2-2; 16 bases match TRBD2. This CDR3 has 18 residues. CDR1 is LNHDA, CDR2 SQIVND, per germline (reference sequence). The V gene end was trimmed by 4 bases and the J gene end by 5 bases; junction bases not matched to a gene: 7. CDR3 loop: CASSNSGTSGGATGELFF. Here the CDR3 DNA reads TGTGCCAGTAGTAACTCCGGGACTAGCGGGGGGGCGACCGGGGAGCTGTTTTTT.

The chain is built from TRBV7-2 and TRBJ1-4; TRBD1 matches at 8 bases. Germline V gene data show CDR1 as SGHTA and CDR2 as FQGNSA. V was pared by 5 bases and J by 7 bases, with 9 bases of the junction left unmatched. The CDR3 is 15 residues long. CDR3 DNA: TGTGCCAGCAGCCTTAGGACAGGGCGGGTTGAAAAACTGTTTTTT. Translating gives CASSLRTGRVEKLFF.

The chain carries TRBV7-9 and TRBJ1-1, with a possible D match to TRBD1 (6 bases). Trimming removed 5 bases at V and 4 bases at J, with 14 bases between. From germline, CDR1 is SEHNR and CDR2 FQNEAQ (reference sequence). This CDR3 has 14 residues. The chain's CDR3 is CASSAKQGSTEAFF. As DNA, the CDR3 is TGTGCCAGCAGCGCAAAACAGGGATCCACTGAAGCTTTCTTT. The whole variable domain, remainder taken from reference TRBV7-9 and TRBJ1-1, is DTGVSQNPRHKITKRGQNVTFRCDPISEHNRLYWYRQTLGQGPEFLTYFQNEAQLEKSRLLSDRFSAERPKGSFSTLEIQRTEQGDSAMYLCASSAKQGSTEAFFGQGTRLTVV.

This clone has a handful of counts. The chain is built from TRBV2 and TRBJ1-5; D is ambiguous. CDR1 SNHLY and CDR2 FYNNEI come from the germline V gene. Between the trimmed V and J ends, which lost 2 bases and 1 base, there was a span of 6 bases. This CDR3 region has 14 residues. The CDR3 loop reads CASSEQLSNQPQHF. The CDR3 DNA reads as TGTGCCAGCAGTGAACAACTCAGCAATCAGCCCCAGCATTTT.

The V and J genes are TRBV7-6 and TRBJ2-7; 8 bases fit TRBD1. The CDR3 totals 15 residues. The V segment lost 3 bases and the J segment 1 base; nucleotides outside the gene matches: 5. The germline gives CDR1 SGHVS, CDR2 FNYEAQ. CDR3 in amino acids: CASSFQGALSYEQYF. DNA of the CDR3: TGTGCCAGCAGCTTTCAGGGGGCGCTTTCCTACGAGCAGTACTTC.

Ten or more counts support this clone. The chain carries TRBV19 and TRBJ1-1, with a possible D match to TRBD1 (5 bases). V was pared by 5 bases and J by 11 bases, with 18 bases between. The V gene's germline CDR1 is LNHDA and CDR2 SQIVND (reference sequence). This CDR3 spans 13 amino acids. CDR3 DNA: TGTGCCAGTAGTCCGTCGACACCCTGGGGCGCTTTCTTT. Translated, it gives CASSPSTPWGAFF. Variable domain in full (rest from reference TRBV19 and TRBJ1-1): DGGITQSPKYLFRKEGQNVTLSCEQNLNHDAMYWYRQDPGQGLRLIYYSQIVNDFQKGDIAEGYSVSREKKESFPLTVTSAQKNPTAFYLCASSPSTPWGAFFGQGTRLTVV.

Points on this clone: The sample carries other DNA sequences with the same CDR3. V is TRBV7-2 and J is TRBJ1-5, with D perhaps TRBD1 (6 bases). The germline V gene encodes CDR1 SGHTA and CDR2 FQGNSA. There are 14 residues in the CDR3. Trimming stripped 4 bases from V and 4 bases from J, with 11 bases between. The CDR3 region is CASSSDRRNQPQHF. CDR3 bases: TGTGCCAGCAGCTCCGACAGGAGGAATCAGCCCCAGCATTTT.

CDR3 sequence reads: CSVDRGPGTGELFF. CDR3 DNA: TGCAGCGTTGACAGGGGGCCGGGCACCGGGGAGCTGTTTTTT. J is TRBJ2-2 and V is TRBV29-1, with 8 positions matching TRBD1. After removal of 3 bases from V and 4 bases from J, the junction contained 4 bases not matched to a gene. Germline V lookup: CDR1 SQVTM, CDR2 ANQGSEA. The CDR3 runs 14 residues.

The chain uses TRBV7-3 and TRBJ2-7, with TRBD1 as a possible D gene (5 bases). CDR1 is SGHTA and CDR2 is FQGTGA in the germline V gene. The CDR3 runs 16 residues. Trimming removed 6 bases at V and 3 bases at J, with 21 bases between. CDR3: CASSPQSEDSVYEQYF. The CDR3 DNA is TGTGCCAGCAGTCCACAAAGCGAAGACAGTGTCTACGAGCAGTACTTC.

The genes are TRBV5-8 and TRBJ2-2, with 10 bases identical to TRBD1. The CDR3 length is 15 residues. The germline V gene has CDR1 SGHTS and CDR2 YDEGEE. V was pared by 0 bases and J by 5 bases, with 1 base of the junction left unmatched. CDR3 residues: CASSLGQGATGELFF. The CDR3 DNA sequence: TGTGCCAGCAGCTTGGGACAGGGGGCGACCGGGGAGCTGTTTTTT.

This clone turned up a few times. V is TRBV7-8 and J is TRBJ1-2; 10 positions match TRBD1. The CDR3 runs 16 residues. Germline trimming cut 5 bases from V and 5 bases from J; bases unmatched to any gene: 11. Germline V lookup: CDR1 SGHVS, CDR2 FQNEAQ. Here the CDR3 reads CASSLGGTGDEYGYTF. CDR3 bases: TGTGCCAGCAGCCTCGGAGGGACAGGGGACGAGTATGGCTACACCTTC.

This clone occurred a few times. The V and J genes are TRBV4-2 and TRBJ2-1, with D possibly TRBD2 on 5 matching bases. The CDR3 covers 14 residues. Trimming shortened V by 2 bases and J by 7 bases, and 12 bases separated the two germline ends. Germline V lookup: CDR1 LGHNA, CDR2 YNFKEQ. The CDR3 DNA is TGTGCCAGCAGCCAACGGGGAGTGTCGAATGAGCAGTTCTTC. Translating gives CASSQRGVSNEQFF.

The chain joins TRBV9 to TRBJ1-2, with D unclear. From germline, CDR1 is SGDLS and CDR2 YYNGEE. V shed 0 bases and J shed 4 bases, with 7 bases lying between them. The CDR3 has 13 amino acids. This CDR3 is CASSVGGLYGYTF. CDR3 nucleotide sequence: TGTGCCAGCAGCGTAGGAGGACTCTATGGCTACACCTTC. Using reference TRBV9 and TRBJ1-2 for the parts outside the CDR3, the full variable domain is DSGVTQTPKHLITATGQRVTLRCSPRSGDLSVYWYQQSLDQGLQFLIQYYNGEERAKGNILERFSAQQFPDLHSELNLSSLELGDSALYFCASSVGGLYGYTFGSGTRLTVV.

V and J are TRBV7-8 and TRBJ2-1; D possibly corresponds to TRBD1 (6 bases). The germline V and J ends were trimmed by 5 bases and 4 bases, with 18 bases remaining between them. Germline-derived CDR1 and CDR2 are SGHVS and FQNEAQ. The CDR3 totals 16 residues. The CDR3 DNA follows: TGTGCCAGCAGCCTATACCGCGGACAGCGGTACAATGAGCAGTTCTTC. Its protein is CASSLYRGQRYNEQFF.

In this sample, this clone turned up once. The V gene is TRBV5-6, the J gene TRBJ2-7; possibly TRBD1 for D (6 bases). This CDR3 spans 14 amino acids. Germline-derived CDR1 and CDR2 are SGHDT and YYEEEE. With 4 bases removed from V and 4 bases from J, the gap between germline ends came to 15 bases. The CDR3 region is CASSIRQAPYEQYF. In DNA, the CDR3 is TGTGCCAGCAGCATTAGACAGGCCCCTTACGAGCAGTACTTC.

This clone was observed a handful of times. The rearrangement links TRBV7-9 to TRBJ1-1; D is undetermined. Germline CDR1 reads SEHNR; CDR2 reads FQNEAQ (reference sequence). The ends were cut back, 5 bases at V and 4 bases at J, with 8 bases in the middle. The CDR3 extends over 12 amino acids. The CDR3 reads CASSLGSTEAFF. As DNA, the CDR3 is TGTGCCAGCAGCCTAGGGAGCACTGAAGCTTTCTTT.

This chain's CDR3 is CASSLAKTPGNTIYF. In nucleotides, the CDR3 is TGTGCCAGCAGCTTGGCCAAGACACCTGGAAACACCATATATTTT. The V and J genes are TRBV5-8 and TRBJ1-3; no clear D gene. V was cut by 0 bases and J by 2 bases, with 9 bases left in between. This CDR3 has 15 residues. CDR1 SGHTS and CDR2 YDEGEE come from the germline V gene.

V gene TRBV2 combines with J gene TRBJ1-2; 7 bases agree with TRBD1. CDR1 is SNHLY, CDR2 FYNNEI, per germline. With 5 bases clipped from V and 6 bases from J, the junction kept 6 bases outside the gene matches. The CDR3 runs to 13 residues. The CDR3 coding sequence is TGTGCCAGCAGTTTTACCCAGGGGGATGGCTACACCTTC. It encodes CASSFTQGDGYTF.

The chain combines TRBV6-1 with TRBJ2-3, with 10 bases fitting TRBD2. The CDR3 totals 18 residues. Germline V CDR1 and CDR2: MNHNS, SASEGT. V gave up 4 bases and J gave up 8 bases; unmatched junction bases: 18. CDR3 nucleotides: TGTGCCAGCAGTGGACGTCCCATAGCGGGGGGACTCGGAGGTACGCAGTATTTT. It encodes CASSGRPIAGGLGGTQYF.

V and J are TRBV5-4 and TRBJ1-1; D is perhaps TRBD1 (5 bases). The CDR3 contains 18 residues. Germline loops: CDR1 SGHNT, CDR2 YYREEE (reference sequence). V lost 4 bases and J lost 6, with 28 bases in between. The CDR3 is CASSEPMGVGVGGAEAFF. The CDR3 DNA is TGTGCCAGCAGCGAACCGATGGGCGTAGGGGTAGGTGGCGCTGAAGCTTTCTTT.

The V and J genes are TRBV5-1 and TRBJ2-7; the D is unclear. This CDR3 is 14 amino acids long. CDR1 and CDR2 (germline): SGHRS, YFSETQ. The V gene lost 0 bases and the J gene lost 2 bases, with 9 bases spanning the gap. The CDR3 bases are TGCGCCAGCAGCTTGGACGGTCTTACCTACGAGCAGTACTTC. This sequence encodes CASSLDGLTYEQYF.

The genes are TRBV5-1 and TRBJ1-2, with D possibly TRBD1 on 6 matching bases. This CDR3 comprises 15 residues. Germline CDR1 SGHRS, CDR2 YFSETQ. The germline V and J ends were trimmed by 1 base and 6 bases, with 16 bases remaining between them. Here the CDR3 reads CASSLWARGANGYTF. CDR3 coding DNA: TGCGCCAGCAGCTTGTGGGCCCGGGGGGCAAATGGCTACACCTTC.

V gene TRBV27 combines with J gene TRBJ2-3, with 7 bases matching TRBD2. Unmatched junction bases numbered 12, after V lost 6 bases and J lost 0 bases. The CDR3 covers 17 residues. Per germline, CDR1 MNHEY and CDR2 SMNVEV (reference sequence). The DNA for the CDR3 is TGTGCCAGCAGGGGAAGGACTAGATCCTATAGCACAGATACGCAGTATTTT. This translates into CASRGRTRSYSTDTQYF.

V usage is TRBV6-1 and J usage is TRBJ2-7; the D gene is possibly TRBD2 (6 bases). V dropped 1 base and J dropped 3 bases, with 7 bases sitting between them. This CDR3 has 13 residues. The germline CDR1 and CDR2 sequences are MNHNS and SASEGT. The CDR3 protein is CASSEGGVYEQYF. CDR3 coding DNA: TGTGCCAGCAGTGAAGGGGGGGTCTACGAGCAGTACTTC.